These T cell receptor beta chains were read from a single sample in a study of shared clonotypes between healthy human individuals. TCRdb keeps only in-frame clones here, not all; method: immunoSEQ multiplex PCR. In the table there are roughly 660,000 clones, 90% of which are singletons. The source material was memory CD8+ T cells from PBMCs. These receptors originate from a man aged 18-30 years in good health. Some clones in this sample may be carry-over from other donors' samples. The CDR3 runs from the conserved cysteine through the conserved F or W. D genes are given only for firm matches. Only part of the rows carry a size: once, few, many, or a class if the clone is expanded.

TRBJ2-1,.,TRBV9,TRBD2,15,TGTGCCAGCCACCTTGCGGGAGGGCCCTTAAATGAGCAGTTCTTC,CASHLAGGPLNEQFF
TRBJ1-1,few,TRBV5-6,.,15,TGTGCCAGCAGCTTGTATGGAAACGGGCCACACGGAGCTTTCTTT,CASSLYGNGPHGAFF
TRBJ1-1,.,TRBV7-9,.,12,TGTGCCAGCAGCTTATGGGGGGCTGAAGCTTTCTTT,CASSLWGAEAFF
TRBJ1-6,.,TRBV30,TRBD1,13,TGTGCCTGGAGTGTCCAGGGGGACTCACCCCTCCACTTT,CAWSVQGDSPLHF
TRBJ2-7,.,TRBV12-2,.,17,TGTGCAAGTCGCCCCCCTGCGTGGCCAGGGGGTTACGGGGAGCAGTACTTC,CASRPPAWPGGYGEQYF
TRBJ2-3,.,TRBV6-5,TRBD1,15,TGTGCCAGCAGCTCCGGGACAGGGGTTACAGATACGCAGTATTTT,CASSSGTGVTDTQYF
TRBJ2-5,few,TRBV4-2,.,15,TGTGCCAGCAGTCGGGTTCTAGCGCCCCAAGAGACCCAGTACTTC,CASSRVLAPQETQYF
TRBJ2-1,.,TRBV19,TRBD2,15,TGTGCCAGTAGTTTTTGGACTAGCGGAGGGCGTGAGCAGTTCTTC,CASSFWTSGGREQFF
TRBJ2-3,.,TRBV28,.,13,TGTGCCAGCAGTTTCAGACAGCCAGATACGCAGTATTTT,CASSFRQPDTQYF
TRBJ2-1,.,TRBV5-6,TRBD2,16,TGTGCCAGCAGCTTGGAACTAGCGGGAGGGTACAATGAGCAGTTCTTC,CASSLELAGGYNEQFF
TRBJ2-2,.,TRBV11-2,TRBD1,17,TGTGCCAGCAGCTTGGATCCACAGGGGGAGAACACCGGGGAGCTGTTTTTT,CASSLDPQGENTGELFF
TRBJ2-2,.,TRBV6-5,TRBD1,15,TGTGCCAGCAGTCTGGGGACAGGCAACACCGGGGAGCTGTTTTTT,CASSLGTGNTGELFF
TRBJ2-1,once,TRBV27,.,14,TGTGCCAGCAGACACATATTTCAGGGACTTGAGCAGTTCTTC,CASRHIFQGLEQFF
TRBJ1-1,.,TRBV15,.,14,TGTGCCACCAGCAGAGATCAATCCAGCCATGAAGCTTTCTTT,CATSRDQSSHEAFF
TRBJ2-1,.,TRBV7-9,.,12,TGTGCCAGCAGCCCTTTGAAGGGTGAGCAGTTCTTC,CASSPLKGEQFF
TRBJ2-4,.,TRBV27,.,16,TGTGCCAGCAGTCCCTCCTCGACAGTGATAGGAAACATTCAGTACTTC,CASSPSSTVIGNIQYF
TRBJ1-1,.,TRBV5-1,.,16,TGCGCCAGCAGCGTAACCCCGGGACGCAAGAACACTGAAGCTTTCTTT,CASSVTPGRKNTEAFF
TRBJ1-1,.,TRBV19,.,13,TGTGCCAGTACCGAGGGCCCATCTAAAGAAGCTTTCTTT,CASTEGPSKEAFF
TRBJ2-1,.,TRBV27,.,13,TGTGCCAGCAGTTCCGGCTCGGTTAATGAGCAGTTCTTC,CASSSGSVNEQFF
TRBJ2-7,.,TRBV4-3,TRBD2,15,TGCGCCAGCAGCCTCGGGACTAGCGGGAGTAGCGAGCAGTACTTC,CASSLGTSGSSEQYF